This paragraph covers one T cell receptor (beta chain) sequence. This sample stems from a study of cytomegalovirus exposure and HLA in healthy donors. The germline V gene has CDR1 ENHRY and CDR2 SYGVKD. This CDR3 comprises 13 residues. V gave up 4 bases and J gave up 6 bases, with 9 bases separating them. Primers: 60 Vbeta forward and 13 Jbeta reverse. Clones were sequenced by immunoSEQ multiplex PCR, and TCRdb holds only the in-frame ones, with some missing. The sample contains 200,000 to 300,000 clones, around 81% of which appear only once. Sequences were obtained from PBMCs. The origin of this receptor is a woman aged 55-70 years in good health and CMV-seropositive. The V gene is TRBV10-3, the J gene TRBJ1-4; D is possibly TRBD1 (5 bases). The CDR3, as DNA: TGTGCCATCAGTGGCACCAGGGATGAAAAACTGTTTTTT. This codes for CAISGTRDEKLFF.